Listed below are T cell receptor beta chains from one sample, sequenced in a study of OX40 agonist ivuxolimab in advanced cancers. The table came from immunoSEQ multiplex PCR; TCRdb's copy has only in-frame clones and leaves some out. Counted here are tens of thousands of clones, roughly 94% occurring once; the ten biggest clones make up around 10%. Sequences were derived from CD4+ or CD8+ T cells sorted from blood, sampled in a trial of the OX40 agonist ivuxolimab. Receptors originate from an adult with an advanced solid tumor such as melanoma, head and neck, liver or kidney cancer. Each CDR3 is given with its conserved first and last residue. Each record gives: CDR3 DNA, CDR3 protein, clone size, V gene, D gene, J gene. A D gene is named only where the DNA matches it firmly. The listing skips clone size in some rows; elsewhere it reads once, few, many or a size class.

TGTGCCAGCAGTTACGCCTGGGACAGTGTCTCCTACGAGCAGTACTTC CASSYAWDSVSYEQYF NA TRBV27 TRBD1 TRBJ2-7
TGTGCCAGCAGCCCCGGGCGCCCCCCGCACTATGGCTACACCTTC CASSPGRPPHYGYTF NA TRBV6-6 NA TRBJ1-2
TGTGCCAGCTCACCGGACAGGGGGCTGGTCGGCTACACCTTC CASSPDRGLVGYTF NA TRBV18 TRBD1 TRBJ1-2
TGTGCCAGTTGGGGGGTACAGAATGAAAAACTGTTTTTT CASWGVQNEKLFF NA TRBV28 NA TRBJ1-4
TGTGCCAGCAGCAAAGTGCGGGGTAAAGGAAACACCATATATTTT CASSKVRGKGNTIYF NA TRBV21-1 NA TRBJ1-3
TGCGCCAGCAGCCAAGACAGGGCAGGACTCTCAACTAATGAAAAACTGTTTTTT CASSQDRAGLSTNEKLFF NA TRBV4-3 NA TRBJ1-4
TGTGCCAGCAGCGTGGACTCAAACTCCTACGAGCAGTACTTC CASSVDSNSYEQYF NA TRBV5-8 NA TRBJ2-7
TGCGCCAGCAGCCAAGACAGGAGTCCGGCAGATACGCAGTATTTT CASSQDRSPADTQYF NA TRBV4-3 NA TRBJ2-3
TGTGCCAGCAGCCCAGGGACAGGGGCTTCCGGGGAGCTGTTTTTT CASSPGTGASGELFF NA TRBV5-6 TRBD1 TRBJ2-2
TGTGCCAGCAGTCCCGGACAAAGCAATCAGCCCCAGCATTTT CASSPGQSNQPQHF NA TRBV28 NA TRBJ1-5
TGTGCCAGCAGCCAAGGGGGTGAGCAGTTCTTC CASSQGGEQFF NA TRBV4-2 NA TRBJ2-1
TGTGCCAGCAGTTTATCCAACAATGAGCAGTTCTTC CASSLSNNEQFF NA TRBV27 NA TRBJ2-1
TGTGCCAGCAGTTTACCAGGGATGAATGAGCAGTTCTTC CASSLPGMNEQFF NA TRBV27 NA TRBJ2-1
TGTGCCAGCGTCGAGGGGTGGGGGTATCAAGAGACCCAGTACTTC CASVEGWGYQETQYF NA TRBV7-2 NA TRBJ2-5
TGTGCCAGCAGTCCTAATATCTTGGACAGAGACCGCCTATACGAGCAGTACTTC CASSPNILDRDRLYEQYF NA TRBV28 NA TRBJ2-7
TGTGCCAGCAGATCACAGGGAAGCAATCAGCCCCAGCATTTT CASRSQGSNQPQHF NA TRBV6-5 NA TRBJ1-5
TGTGCCAGCAGTTTTTTGGCCAACCATTACGAGCAGTACTTC CASSFLANHYEQYF NA TRBV27 NA TRBJ2-7
TGTGCCAGCAAATGGGGGACCGGGGAGCTGTTTTTT CASKWGTGELFF NA TRBV2 NA TRBJ2-2
TGTGCCAGTGGGTTAGCGGGAGGCCCCCCCTACAATGAGCAGTTCTTC CASGLAGGPPYNEQFF NA TRBV19 TRBD2 TRBJ2-1
TGCGCCAGCAGCTCCCGGGGGGGGACAGATACGCAGTATTTT CASSSRGGTDTQYF NA TRBV5-1 TRBD2 TRBJ2-3
TGCAGCGGGTGGTGGGGCAATGAGCAGTTCTTC CSGWWGNEQFF NA TRBV29-1 NA TRBJ2-1
TGTGCCAGCAGCTTTAGCACTGAAGCTTTCTTT CASSFSTEAFF NA TRBV5-4 NA TRBJ1-1
TGTGCCAGCAGCTCGGGGGGGACTTATGAGCAGTTCTTC CASSSGGTYEQFF NA TRBV9 TRBD2 TRBJ2-1
TGTGCCAGCTCACCGACAGGGGAAGGGGAGCTGTTTTTT CASSPTGEGELFF NA TRBV18 TRBD1 TRBJ2-2
TGTGCCAGCAGCTTAGGGGCTAGCGGGAGGGGGAGCTCCTACAATGAGCAGTTCTTC CASSLGASGRGSSYNEQFF NA TRBV11-2 TRBD2 TRBJ2-1
TGTGCCAGCAGCGTAGGGCAGGAACTCTATGGCTACACCTTC CASSVGQELYGYTF NA TRBV9 NA TRBJ1-2
TGTGCCAGCAGCTCAGGGGGCGGTGAGCAGTTCTTC CASSSGGGEQFF NA TRBV11-3 TRBD1 TRBJ2-1
TGTGCCAGCACCTCGGGGATCAAAGAGACCCAGTACTTC CASTSGIKETQYF NA TRBV11-2 NA TRBJ2-5
TGTGCCAGCAGCTACGACAGGGAAGCTTTCTTT CASSYDREAFF once TRBV5-4 NA TRBJ1-1
TGTGCCAGCAGCTATATGGGAGGGAACACTGAAGCTTTCTTT CASSYMGGNTEAFF NA TRBV5-4 NA TRBJ1-1
TGTGCCAGCAGCCAAGATTCTAGCGGGAGATACAACAATGAGCAGTTCTTC CASSQDSSGRYNNEQFF NA TRBV4-2 TRBD2 TRBJ2-1
TGTGCCAGCAGCGCTTATGGCACAGATACGCAGTATTTT CASSAYGTDTQYF NA TRBV9 NA TRBJ2-3
TGTGCCAGTAGTATACTGGCCGAACTTTTCTATGGCTACACCTTC CASSILAELFYGYTF NA TRBV19 NA TRBJ1-2
TGCGCCAGCAGCCAAGAAAACGGGAGGACCTACGAGCAGTACTTC CASSQENGRTYEQYF NA TRBV4-3 TRBD2 TRBJ2-7